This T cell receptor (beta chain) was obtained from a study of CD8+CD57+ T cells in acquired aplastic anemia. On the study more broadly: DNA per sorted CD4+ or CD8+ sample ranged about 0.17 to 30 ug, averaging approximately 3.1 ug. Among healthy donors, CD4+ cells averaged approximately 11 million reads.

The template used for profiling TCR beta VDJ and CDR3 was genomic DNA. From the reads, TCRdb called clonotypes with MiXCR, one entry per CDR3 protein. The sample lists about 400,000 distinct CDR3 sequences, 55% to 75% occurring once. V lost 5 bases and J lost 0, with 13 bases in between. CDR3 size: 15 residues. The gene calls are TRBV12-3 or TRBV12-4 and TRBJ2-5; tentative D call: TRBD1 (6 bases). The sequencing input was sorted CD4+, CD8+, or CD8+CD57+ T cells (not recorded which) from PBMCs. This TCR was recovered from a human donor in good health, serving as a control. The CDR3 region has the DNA TGTGCCAGCAGTCGCTCTGACAGGCACCAAGAGACCCAGTACTTC. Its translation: CASSRSDRHQETQYF.